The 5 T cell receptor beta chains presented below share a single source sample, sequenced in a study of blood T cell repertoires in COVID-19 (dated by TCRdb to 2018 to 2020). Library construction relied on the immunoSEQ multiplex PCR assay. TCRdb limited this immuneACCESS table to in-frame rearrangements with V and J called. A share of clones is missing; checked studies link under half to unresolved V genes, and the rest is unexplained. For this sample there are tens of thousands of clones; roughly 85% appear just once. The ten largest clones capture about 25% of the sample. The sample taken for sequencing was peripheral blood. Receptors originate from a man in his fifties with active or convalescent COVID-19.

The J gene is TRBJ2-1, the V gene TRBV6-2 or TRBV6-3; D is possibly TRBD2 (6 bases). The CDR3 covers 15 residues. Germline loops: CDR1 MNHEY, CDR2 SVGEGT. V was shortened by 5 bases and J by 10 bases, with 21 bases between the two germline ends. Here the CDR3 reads CASSKSGTPGREQFF. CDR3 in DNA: TGTGCCAGCAGTAAATCCGGGACTCCCGGCAGGGAGCAGTTCTTC.

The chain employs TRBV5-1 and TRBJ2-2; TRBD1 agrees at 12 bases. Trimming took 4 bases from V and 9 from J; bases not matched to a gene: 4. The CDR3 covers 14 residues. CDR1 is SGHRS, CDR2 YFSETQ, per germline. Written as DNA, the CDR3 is TGCGCCAGCAGCCCGGGACAGGGGGCCAGGGAGCTGTTTTTT. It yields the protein CASSPGQGARELFF.

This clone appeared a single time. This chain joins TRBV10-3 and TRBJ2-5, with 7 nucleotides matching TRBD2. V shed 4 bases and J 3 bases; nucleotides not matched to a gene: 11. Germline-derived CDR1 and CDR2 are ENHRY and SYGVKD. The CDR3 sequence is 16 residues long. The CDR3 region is CAISGEGTGGKETQYF. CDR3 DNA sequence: TGTGCCATCAGTGGAGAAGGGACGGGGGGAAAAGAGACCCAGTACTTC.

The CDR3 spells CASSSWTGGDPNYGYTF. CDR3 DNA: TGTGCCAGTAGTTCATGGACAGGGGGCGATCCTAACTATGGCTACACCTTC. V is TRBV19 and J is TRBJ1-2, with 11 bases fitting TRBD1. The trim removed 5 bases at V and 0 bases at J, leaving 8 bases unmatched. Germline-derived CDR1 and CDR2 are LNHDA and SQIVND (reference sequence). This CDR3 has 17 residues.

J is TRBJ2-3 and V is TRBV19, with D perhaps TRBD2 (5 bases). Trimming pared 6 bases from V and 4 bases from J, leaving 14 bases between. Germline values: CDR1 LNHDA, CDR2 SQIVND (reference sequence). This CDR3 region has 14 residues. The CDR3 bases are TGTGCCAGTAGGACCACCGGGGTCGCAGATACGCAGTATTTT. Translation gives CASRTTGVADTQYF.